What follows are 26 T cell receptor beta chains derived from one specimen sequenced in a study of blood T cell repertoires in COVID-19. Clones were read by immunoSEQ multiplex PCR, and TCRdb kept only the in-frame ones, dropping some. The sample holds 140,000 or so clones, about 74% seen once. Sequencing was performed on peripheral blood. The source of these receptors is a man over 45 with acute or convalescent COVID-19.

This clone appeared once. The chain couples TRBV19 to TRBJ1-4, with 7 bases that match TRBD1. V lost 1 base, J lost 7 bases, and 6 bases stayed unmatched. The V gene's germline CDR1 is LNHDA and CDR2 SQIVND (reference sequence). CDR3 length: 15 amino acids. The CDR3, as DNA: TGTGCCAGTAGTATAGGCGGGACAGTAGGTGAAAAACTGTTTTTT. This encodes CASSIGGTVGEKLFF.

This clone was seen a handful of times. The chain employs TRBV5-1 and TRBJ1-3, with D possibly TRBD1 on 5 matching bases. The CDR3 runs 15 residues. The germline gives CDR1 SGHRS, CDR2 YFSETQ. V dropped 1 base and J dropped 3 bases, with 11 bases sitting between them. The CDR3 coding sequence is TGCGCCAGCAGCTTGTCCCAGGGCGATGGAAACACCATATATTTT. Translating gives CASSLSQGDGNTIYF.

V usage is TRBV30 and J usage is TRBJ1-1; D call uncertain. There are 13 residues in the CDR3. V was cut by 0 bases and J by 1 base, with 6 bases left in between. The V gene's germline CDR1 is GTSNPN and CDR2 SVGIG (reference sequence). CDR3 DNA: TGTGCCTGGAGTGTTAACAGGAACACTGAAGCTTTCTTT. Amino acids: CAWSVNRNTEAFF.

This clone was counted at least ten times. In nucleotides, the CDR3 is TGTGCCAGCAACCGAGAGGTGTATAATTCACCCCTCCACTTT. This sequence encodes CASNREVYNSPLHF. The chain couples TRBV2 to TRBJ1-6; D uncertain. The V gene lost 7 bases and the J gene lost 4 bases, with 11 bases spanning the gap. CDR1 is SNHLY, CDR2 FYNNEI, per germline. The CDR3 is 14 amino acids.

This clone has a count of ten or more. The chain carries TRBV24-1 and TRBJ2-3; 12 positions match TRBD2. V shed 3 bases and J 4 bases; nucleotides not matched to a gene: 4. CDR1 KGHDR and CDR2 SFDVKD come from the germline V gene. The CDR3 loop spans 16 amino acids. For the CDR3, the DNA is TGTGCCACCAGTGATCTAGCGGGGGGGCTTGCAGATACGCAGTATTTT. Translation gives CATSDLAGGLADTQYF.

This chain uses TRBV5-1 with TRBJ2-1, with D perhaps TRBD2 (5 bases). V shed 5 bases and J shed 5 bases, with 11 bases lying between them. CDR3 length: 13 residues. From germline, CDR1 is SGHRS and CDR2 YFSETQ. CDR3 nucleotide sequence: TGCGCCAGCAGTGAGGGCCCAAACAATGAGCAGTTCTTC. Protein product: CASSEGPNNEQFF.

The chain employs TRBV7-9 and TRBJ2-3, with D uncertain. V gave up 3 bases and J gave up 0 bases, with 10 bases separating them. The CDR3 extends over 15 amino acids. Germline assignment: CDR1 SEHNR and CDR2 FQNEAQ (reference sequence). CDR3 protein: CASSFGITSTDTQYF. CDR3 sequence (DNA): TGTGCCAGCAGCTTTGGTATAACTAGCACAGATACGCAGTATTTT. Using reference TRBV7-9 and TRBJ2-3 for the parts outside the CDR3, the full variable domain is DTGVSQNPRHKITKRGQNVTFRCDPISEHNRLYWYRQTLGQGPEFLTYFQNEAQLEKSRLLSDRFSAERPKGSFSTLEIQRTEQGDSAMYLCASSFGITSTDTQYFGPGTRLTVL.

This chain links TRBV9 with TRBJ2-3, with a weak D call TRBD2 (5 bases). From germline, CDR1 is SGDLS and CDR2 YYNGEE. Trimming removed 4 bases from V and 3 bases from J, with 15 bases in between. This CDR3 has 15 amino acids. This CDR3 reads CASSPALAHTDTQYF. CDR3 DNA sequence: TGTGCCAGCAGCCCGGCCCTAGCCCATACAGATACGCAGTATTTT.

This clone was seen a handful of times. The CDR3 bases are TGTGCCAGCAGTGGGGGACAGGGAACGGGGAAACTGTTTTTT. It is translated as CASSGGQGTGKLFF. The chain is built from TRBV2 and TRBJ1-4, with 9 bases fitting TRBD1. V gave up 4 bases and J gave up 11 bases; unmatched junction bases: 8. Germline loops: CDR1 SNHLY, CDR2 FYNNEI. This CDR3 comprises 14 residues.

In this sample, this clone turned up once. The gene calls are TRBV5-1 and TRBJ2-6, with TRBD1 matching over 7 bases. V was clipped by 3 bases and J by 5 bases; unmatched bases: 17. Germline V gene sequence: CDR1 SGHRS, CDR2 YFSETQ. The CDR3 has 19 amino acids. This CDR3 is CASSYGTEARGLRANVLTF. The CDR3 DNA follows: TGCGCCAGCAGCTACGGGACAGAAGCTAGGGGGCTTAGGGCCAACGTCCTGACTTTC.

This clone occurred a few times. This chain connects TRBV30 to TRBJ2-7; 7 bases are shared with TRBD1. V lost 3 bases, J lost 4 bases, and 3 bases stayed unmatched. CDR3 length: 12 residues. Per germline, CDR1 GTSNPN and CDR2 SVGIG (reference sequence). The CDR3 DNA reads TGTGCCTGGAGCACGACAGGGTACGAGCAGTACGTC. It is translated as CAWSTTGYEQYV.

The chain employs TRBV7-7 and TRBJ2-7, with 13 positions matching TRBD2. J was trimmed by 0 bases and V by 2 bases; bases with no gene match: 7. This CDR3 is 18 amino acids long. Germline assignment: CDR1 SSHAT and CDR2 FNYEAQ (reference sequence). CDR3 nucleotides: TGTGCCAGCAGCTTAATGACTAGCGGGGGGCCCCTCTCCTACGAGCAGTACGTC. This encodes CASSLMTSGGPLSYEQYV.

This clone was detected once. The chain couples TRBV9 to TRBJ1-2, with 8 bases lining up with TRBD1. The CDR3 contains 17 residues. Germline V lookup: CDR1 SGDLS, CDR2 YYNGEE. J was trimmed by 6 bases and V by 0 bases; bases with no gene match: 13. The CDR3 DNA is TGTGCCAGCAGCGTAGGGAGGAGCAGGGGGCGCCTACATGGCTACACCTTC. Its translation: CASSVGRSRGRLHGYTF. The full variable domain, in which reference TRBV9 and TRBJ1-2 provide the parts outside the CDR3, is DSGVTQTPKHLITATGQRVTLRCSPRSGDLSVYWYQQSLDQGLQFLIQYYNGEERAKGNILERFSAQQFPDLHSELNLSSLELGDSALYFCASSVGRSRGRLHGYTFGSGTRLTVV.

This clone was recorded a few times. CDR3: CASHSLGELFF. CDR3 nucleotide sequence: TGCGCCAGCCATTCCCTAGGGGAGCTGTTTTTT. This chain uses TRBV10-2 with TRBJ2-2; D gene uncertain. V was pared by 8 bases and J by 8 bases, with 9 bases between. Germline V gene sequence: CDR1 WSHSY, CDR2 SAAADI. This CDR3 has 11 residues.

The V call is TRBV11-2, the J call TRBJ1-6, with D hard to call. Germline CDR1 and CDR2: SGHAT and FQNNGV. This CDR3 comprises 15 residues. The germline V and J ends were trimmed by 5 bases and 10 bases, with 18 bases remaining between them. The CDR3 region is CASSLPATTSSPLHF. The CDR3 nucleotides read TGTGCCAGCAGCCTACCCGCTACTACCTCCTCACCCCTCCACTTT.

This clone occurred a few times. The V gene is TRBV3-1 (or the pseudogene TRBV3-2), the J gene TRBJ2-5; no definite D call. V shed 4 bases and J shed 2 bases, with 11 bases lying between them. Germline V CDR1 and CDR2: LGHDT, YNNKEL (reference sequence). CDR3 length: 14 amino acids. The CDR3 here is CASSPPGQQETQYF. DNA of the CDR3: TGTGCCAGCAGCCCACCGGGTCAACAAGAGACCCAGTACTTC.

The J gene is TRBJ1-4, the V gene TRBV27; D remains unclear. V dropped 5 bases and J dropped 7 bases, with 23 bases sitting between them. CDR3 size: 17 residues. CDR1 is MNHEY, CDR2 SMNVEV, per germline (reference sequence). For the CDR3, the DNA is TGTGCCAGCAGTCCCTACTCAAATCCGGAGGGTAGTGAAAAACTGTTTTTT. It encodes CASSPYSNPEGSEKLFF. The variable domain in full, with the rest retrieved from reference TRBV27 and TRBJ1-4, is EAQVTQNPRYLITVTGKKLTVTCSQNMNHEYMSWYRQDPGLGLRQIYYSMNVEVTDKGDVPEGYKVSRKEKRNFPLILESPSPNQTSLYFCASSPYSNPEGSEKLFFGSGTQLSVL.

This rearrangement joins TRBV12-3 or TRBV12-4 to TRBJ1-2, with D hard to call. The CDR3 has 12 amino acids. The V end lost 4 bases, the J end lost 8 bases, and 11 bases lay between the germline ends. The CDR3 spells CASSSEGWGYTF. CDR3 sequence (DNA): TGTGCCAGCAGTTCAGAGGGTTGGGGCTACACCTTC.

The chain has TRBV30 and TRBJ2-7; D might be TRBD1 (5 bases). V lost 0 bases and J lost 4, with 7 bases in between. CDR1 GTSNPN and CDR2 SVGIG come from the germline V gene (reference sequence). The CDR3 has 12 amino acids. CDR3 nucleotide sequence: TGTGCCTGGAGTGTAAAGGGGTACGAGCAGTACGTC. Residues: CAWSVKGYEQYV.

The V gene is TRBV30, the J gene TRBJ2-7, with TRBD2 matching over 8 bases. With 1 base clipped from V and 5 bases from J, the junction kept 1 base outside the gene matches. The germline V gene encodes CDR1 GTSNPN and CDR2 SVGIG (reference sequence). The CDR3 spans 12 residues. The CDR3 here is CAWSGTSNEQYF. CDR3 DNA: TGTGCCTGGAGTGGGACTAGCAACGAGCAGTACTTC.

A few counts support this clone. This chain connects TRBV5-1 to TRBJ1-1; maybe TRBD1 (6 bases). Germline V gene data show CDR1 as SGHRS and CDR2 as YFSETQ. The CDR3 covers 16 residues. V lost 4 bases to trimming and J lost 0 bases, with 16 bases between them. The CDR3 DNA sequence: TGCGCCAGCAGCAAACAGCGACAGGCGATGAACACTGAAGCTTTCTTT. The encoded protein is CASSKQRQAMNTEAFF.

The DNA for the CDR3 is TGTGCCAGCAGTGCTCTTAGGGGTACCACAGATACGCAGTATTTT. Translating it yields CASSALRGTTDTQYF. The chain uses TRBV3-1 (or the pseudogene TRBV3-2) and TRBJ2-3; tentative D call: TRBD1 (5 bases). The V gene lost 6 bases and the J gene lost 2 bases, with 15 bases spanning the gap. The CDR3 loop spans 15 amino acids. Germline V lookup: CDR1 LGHDT, CDR2 YNNKEL (reference sequence).

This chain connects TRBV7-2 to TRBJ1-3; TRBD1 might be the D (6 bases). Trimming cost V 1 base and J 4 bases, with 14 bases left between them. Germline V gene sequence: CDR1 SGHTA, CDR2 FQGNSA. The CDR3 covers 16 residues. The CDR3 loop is CASSLGTASLGNTIYF. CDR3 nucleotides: TGTGCCAGCAGCTTAGGGACAGCCTCTCTCGGAAACACCATATATTTT.

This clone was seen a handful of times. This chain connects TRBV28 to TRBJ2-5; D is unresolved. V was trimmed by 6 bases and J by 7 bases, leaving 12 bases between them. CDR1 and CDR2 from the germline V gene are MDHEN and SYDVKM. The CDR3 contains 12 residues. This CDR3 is CASRSPFRTQYF. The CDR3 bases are TGTGCCAGCAGATCCCCTTTCAGGACCCAGTACTTC.

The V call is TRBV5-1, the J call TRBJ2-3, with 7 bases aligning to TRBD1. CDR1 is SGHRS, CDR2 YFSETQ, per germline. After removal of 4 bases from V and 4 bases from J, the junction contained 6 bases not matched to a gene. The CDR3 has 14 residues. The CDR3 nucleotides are TGCGCCAGCAGCGCCACAACAGGGGCAGATACGCAGTATTTT. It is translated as CASSATTGADTQYF.

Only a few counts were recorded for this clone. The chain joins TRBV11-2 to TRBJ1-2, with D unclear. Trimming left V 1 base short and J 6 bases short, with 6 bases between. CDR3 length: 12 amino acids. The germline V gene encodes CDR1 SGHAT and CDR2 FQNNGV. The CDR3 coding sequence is TGTGCCAGCAGCTTAGGGAGGAATGGCTACACCTTC. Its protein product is CASSLGRNGYTF.